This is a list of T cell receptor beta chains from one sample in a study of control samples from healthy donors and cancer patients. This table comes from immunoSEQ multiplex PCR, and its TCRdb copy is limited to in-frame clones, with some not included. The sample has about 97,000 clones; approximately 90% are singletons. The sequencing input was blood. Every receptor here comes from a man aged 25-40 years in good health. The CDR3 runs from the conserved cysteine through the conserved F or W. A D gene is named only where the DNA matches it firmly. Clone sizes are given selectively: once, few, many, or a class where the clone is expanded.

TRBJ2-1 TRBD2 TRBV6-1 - TGTGCCAGCAGTGAAGCCGGACTAGCGGGAGTCGATGAGCAGTTCTTC CASSEAGLAGVDEQFF
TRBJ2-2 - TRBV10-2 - TGCGCCACCCAAACCTGGGACACCGGGGAGCTGTTTTTT CATQTWDTGELFF
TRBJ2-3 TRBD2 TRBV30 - TGTGCCTGGAATAAGCGGGAGGGCCGGTCAGATACGCAGTATTTT CAWNKREGRSDTQYF
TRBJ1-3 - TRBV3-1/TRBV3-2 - TGTGCCAGCAGCCAAGATGGGTCCGGGAGAGGGGCGGCTGGAAACACCATATATTTT CASSQDGSGRGAAGNTIYF
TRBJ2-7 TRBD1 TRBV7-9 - TGTGCCAGCAGCCCAACAGGGGTCGCGAGGTACGAGCAGTACTTC CASSPTGVARYEQYF
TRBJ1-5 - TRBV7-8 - TGTGCCAGCAGCTTGGGTGTCAATCAGCCCCAGCATTTT CASSLGVNQPQHF
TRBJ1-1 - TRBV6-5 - TGTGCCAGCAGTTACGGTAAGAACACTGAAGCTTTCTTT CASSYGKNTEAFF
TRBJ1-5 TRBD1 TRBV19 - TGTGCCAGTAGTATAGCTGGAGGGGGCGTCCAGCCCCAGCATTTT CASSIAGGGVQPQHF
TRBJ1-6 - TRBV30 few TGTGCCTGGAGTGTAACGATAGGAAGTTCACCCCTCCACTTT CAWSVTIGSSPLHF
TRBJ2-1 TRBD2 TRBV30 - TGTGCCTGGAGTGGCGGGGGGGGGCTTGAGCAGTTCTTC CAWSGGGGLEQFF
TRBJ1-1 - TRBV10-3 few TGTGCCACCGCACGGGGGCAGATGAACACTGAAGCTTTCTTT CATARGQMNTEAFF
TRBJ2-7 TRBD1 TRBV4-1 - TGCGCCAGCAGCCAAGACACAGGGGGCTCGAGATCGGTGTACTTC CASSQDTGGSRSVYF
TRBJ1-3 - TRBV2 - TGTGCCAGCAGGGGGCCATCTGGAAACACCATATATTTT CASRGPSGNTIYF
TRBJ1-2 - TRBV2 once TGTGCCAGCAGTGAAAGTGACAGCATTTTCTATGGCTACACCTTC CASSESDSIFYGYTF
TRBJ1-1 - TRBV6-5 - TGTGCCAGCAGCGTGGAAATAGAAGCTTTCTTT CASSVEIEAFF
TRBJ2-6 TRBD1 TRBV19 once TGTGCCAGTACGGACAGGGGGGCGGCCGGGGCCAACGTCCTGACTTTC CASTDRGAAGANVLTF
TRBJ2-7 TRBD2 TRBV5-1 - TGCGCCAGCAGCCACGGGACTAGCGGAAGCGAGCAGTACTTC CASSHGTSGSEQYF
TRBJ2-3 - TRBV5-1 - TGCGCCAGCAGCTCCGGGACTGGGCCCCAAGGCGCAGATACGCAGTATTTT CASSSGTGPQGADTQYF
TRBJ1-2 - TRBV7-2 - TGTGCCAGCAGCTTAGGGGGGTCGGGCTATGGCTACACCTTC CASSLGGSGYGYTF
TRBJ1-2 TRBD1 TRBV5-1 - TGCGCCAGCAGCCGCACAGGGGGGGATAACTATGGCTACACCTTC CASSRTGGDNYGYTF
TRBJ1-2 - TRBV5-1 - TGCGCCAGCAGCGAAAGAGCAGGGGTAACTAACTATGGCTACACCTTC CASSERAGVTNYGYTF
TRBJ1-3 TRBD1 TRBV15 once TGTGCCACCAGCAGAGGGAGGGACAGGCACTCTGGAAACACCATATATTTT CATSRGRDRHSGNTIYF
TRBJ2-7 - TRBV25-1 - TGTGCCAGCAGTGAAATAGGGAAGGACGAGCAGTACTTC CASSEIGKDEQYF
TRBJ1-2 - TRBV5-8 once TGTGCCAGCAGCTTGGGTCCGTTGGGAACCATGTTGGGCTACACCTTC CASSLGPLGTMLGYTF
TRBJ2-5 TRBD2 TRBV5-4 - TGTGCCAGCAGCCGACTAGCGGGGGCCCAGGAGACCCAGTACTTC CASSRLAGAQETQYF
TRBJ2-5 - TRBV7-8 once TGTGCCAGCAGCGGGGATTCCGGAGCCGGAGGGACCCAGTACTTC CASSGDSGAGGTQYF
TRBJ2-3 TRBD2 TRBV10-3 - TGTGCCATCACTAGCGGGGAGATCACAGATACGCAGTATTTT CAITSGEITDTQYF
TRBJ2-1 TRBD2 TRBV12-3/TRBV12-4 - TGTGCCAGCAGTCTAAGCGGGAGGGATGAGCAGTTCTTC CASSLSGRDEQFF
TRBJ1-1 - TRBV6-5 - TGTGCCAGCAGCGTGGGCCTCGGGTCGGGCACTGAAGCTTTCTTT CASSVGLGSGTEAFF
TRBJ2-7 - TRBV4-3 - TGCGCCAGCAGCCAAGAGTGGTCAGCCGAGCAGTACTTC CASSQEWSAEQYF
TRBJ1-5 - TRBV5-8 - TGTGCCAGCAGCGTGGACGGTCCATATAGCAATCAGCCCCAGCATTTT CASSVDGPYSNQPQHF
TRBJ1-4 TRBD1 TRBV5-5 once TGTGCCAGCAGCCTGACAGGGCCTAATGAAAAACTGTTTTTT CASSLTGPNEKLFF
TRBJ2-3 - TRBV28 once TGTGCCAGCGCCCTCCGGGGTCTCACTAGCACAGATACGCAGTATTTT CASALRGLTSTDTQYF
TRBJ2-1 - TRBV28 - TGTGCCAGCAGTTTGGGGTCATCTAACTACAATGAGCAGTTCTTC CASSLGSSNYNEQFF
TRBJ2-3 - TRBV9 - TGTGCCAGCAGCGTCCTAGTAACAGATACGCAGTATTTT CASSVLVTDTQYF
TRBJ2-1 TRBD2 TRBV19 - TGTGCCAGTAAAAGTAGCGGGAGTCGAATTTATAATGAGCAGTTCTTC CASKSSGSRIYNEQFF
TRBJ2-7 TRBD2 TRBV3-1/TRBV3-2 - TGTGCCAGCAGCCAAGTGGGGGGGGAGCAGTACTTC CASSQVGGEQYF
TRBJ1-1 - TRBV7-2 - TGTGCCAGCAGCTTACTGGAGGGGAACACTGAAGCTTTCTTT CASSLLEGNTEAFF
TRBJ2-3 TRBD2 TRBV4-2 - TGTGCCAGCAGCCAAGATCCAGCGGGGGCCCTACCGCGATTCACAGATACGCAGTATTTT CASSQDPAGALPRFTDTQYF
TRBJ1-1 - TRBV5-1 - TGCGCCAGCAGCACCAACCCAGGGAGCACTGAAGCTTTCTTT CASSTNPGSTEAFF
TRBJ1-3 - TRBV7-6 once TGTGCCAGCAGCTTGGGTCAACAGATCGGAAACACCATATATTTT CASSLGQQIGNTIYF
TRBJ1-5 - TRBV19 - TGTGCCAGTAGGGCGGGACGAGGGAGCAATCAGCCCCAGCATTTT CASRAGRGSNQPQHF
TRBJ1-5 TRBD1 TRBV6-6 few TGTGCCAGCAGTTCCTATAGACAGGGAGGAACACCCCAGCATTTT CASSSYRQGGTPQHF
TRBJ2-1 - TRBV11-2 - TGTGCCAGCAGCCAGGGACGGCCCTACAATGAGCAGTTCTTC CASSQGRPYNEQFF
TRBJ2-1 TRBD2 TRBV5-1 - TGCGCCAGCACCTTCCCGACTAGCGGGAGTATTGAGGGCTCCTACAATGAGCAGTTCTTC CASTFPTSGSIEGSYNEQFF
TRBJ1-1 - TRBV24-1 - TGTGCCACCAGTGATCCTCAGGTCACTGAAGCTTTCTTT CATSDPQVTEAFF
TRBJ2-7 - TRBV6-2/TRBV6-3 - TGTGCCAGCAGTTACTATAGCGGAAGGAGCTCCTACGAGCAGTACTTC CASSYYSGRSSYEQYF
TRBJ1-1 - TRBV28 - TGTGCCAGCAGGTTAGGGCCAGTGAACACTGAAGCTTTCTTT CASRLGPVNTEAFF
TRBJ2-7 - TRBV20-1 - TGCAGTGCTAGGGACAACTACGAGCAGTACTTC CSARDNYEQYF
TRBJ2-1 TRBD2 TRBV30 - TGTGCCTGGAGGGGGGACCGCGGGGGGCTCAATGAGCAGTTCTTC CAWRGDRGGLNEQFF
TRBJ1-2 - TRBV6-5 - TGTGCCAGCAGTTACTCAGAGACCGGGGGCTATGGCTACACCTTC CASSYSETGGYGYTF
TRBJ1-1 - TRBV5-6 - TGTGCCAGCAGCTTGGTAGTCGAGGCAGGGAGCAAAGCTTTCTTT CASSLVVEAGSKAFF
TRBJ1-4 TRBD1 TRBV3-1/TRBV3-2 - TGTGCCAGCAGTATAAGGACAGGGGGCGGAGAAAAACTGTTTTTT CASSIRTGGGEKLFF
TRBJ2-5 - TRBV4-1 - TGCGCCAGCAGCCAAGGGGAAAGACAAGAAGGGACCCAGTACTTC CASSQGERQEGTQYF
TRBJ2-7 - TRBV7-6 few TGTGCCAGCAGCTTAGGGGCCAGCAGCGTCGAGCAGTACTTC CASSLGASSVEQYF